This TCR beta chain was profiled in a study of lymphopenia after photon versus proton radiotherapy. The data were produced by immunoSEQ multiplex PCR, yet TCRdb's version contains in-frame clones alone and is incomplete. The repertoire consists of about 26,000 clones, with approximately 89% occurring once and the leading ten covering 5.2%. General observations from the study: Photon-treated patients lost naive T cells and TCR diversity; proton-treated stayed stable. A bigger post-nadir fall in TCR diversity correlated inversely with survival time in deceased patients. Authors raise, but do not show, better survival with proton therapy.

Worth noting for this clone: Its antigen is unidentified.

The CDR3 runs 14 residues. V dropped 1 base and J dropped 1 base, with 8 bases sitting between them. The germline V gene has CDR1 SEHNR and CDR2 FQNEAQ (reference sequence). This TCR came from a man aged 25 to 40 with gastric cancer. V and J are TRBV7-9 and TRBJ2-7, with D possibly TRBD1 on 5 matching bases. The sequencing here drew on peripheral blood, taken from a patient treated with photon-based radiotherapy. The CDR3 sequence: CASSLESGSYEQYF. Here the CDR3 DNA reads TGTGCCAGCAGCTTAGAGTCAGGGTCCTACGAGCAGTACTTC.